The subject of this entry is one TCR beta chain. Its specificity is unknown. Every isolated RNA sample was fully reverse transcribed, so sequencing captured expressed TCRB transcripts. The table came from immunoSEQ multiplex PCR; TCRdb's copy has only in-frame clones and leaves some out. The repertoire consists of 300,000 to 400,000 clones, with 7.5% to 9% occurring once and the leading ten covering around 0.45%. Sorting with CD45RO/CCR7/CD25/CD127/CD95/CD27 yielded naive, central memory, regulatory and stem-like memory CD4+ cells. These data are taken from a study of beta chain features in type 1 diabetes. Study-level results: Naive, central memory and Treg TCRB repertoires seemed to resemble each other more closely in patients than they did in healthy donors. When cDNA is sequenced, cells with high TCR expression could be over-represented. In every one of the four CD4+ subsets, TCRB CDR3s were moderately but significantly shorter in Type 1 diabetes patients.

There are 15 residues in the CDR3. Germline V gene lookup returns CDR1 MNHNS and CDR2 SASEGT. Germline trimming cut 5 bases from V and 4 bases from J; bases unmatched to any gene: 6. The chain is built from TRBV6-1 and TRBJ2-2, with 8 bases identical to TRBD2. Sequences were obtained from central memory CD4+ T cells from blood. The origin of this receptor is a woman younger than 35 in good health. CDR3 in amino acids: CASSWSGRSTGELFF. CDR3 DNA: TGTGCCAGCAGTTGGAGCGGGAGAAGCACCGGGGAGCTGTTTTTT.